What follows is one TCR beta chain and its context. Its specific antigen is unknown. No clone much larger than this one lies a single base away; base qualities are absent. Its CDR3 holds 13 amino acids, cysteine through phenylalanine. Only the CDR3 portion is preserved as DNA: 39 bases, with reading frame beginning at the first base. CDR1 and CDR2 are drawn from the germline V gene: SQVTM, ANQGSEA. V sheds 4 bases and J sheds 0 bases, leaving 7 bases between their ends. The sample's time point label, decoded: persistent/refractory GD, antithyroid drugs over 5 years with positive TRAb. For both TCR sequencing and RNA sequencing, RNA was extracted from PBMCs in TRIzol. Graves' disease was diagnosed according to American Thyroid Association guidelines. Patients for the study were recruited at an endocrinology department in Xi'an, China. Each patient gave approximately 9.7 milliliters of peripheral blood, collected in an EDTA anticoagulant tube. PBMCs were isolated by Ficoll Paque Plus density gradient separation without further T cell sorting. An Agilent 2100 Bioanalyzer and agarose gel were used to check RNA quality, and a NanoDrop 2000 was used to measure RNA concentration.

These data originate in a study of regulatory T cells in long-lasting Graves disease (dated by TCRdb to about 2021). About the study as a whole: Persistent Graves' disease was defined as persistently positive TSH receptor autoantibodies together with antithyroid drug treatment for over 5 years. Patients with persistent Graves' disease were compared with patients with newly diagnosed Graves' disease using TCR sequencing and RNA sequencing of peripheral blood. The study took place in China and was registered as a clinical trial. A total of 35 or so samples underwent TCR sequencing: around 13 from persistent and around 20 from newly diagnosed Graves' disease patients. On average, persistent Graves' disease patients in the clinical cohort had been on antithyroid drugs for around ten years.

Overall study results and their limits: Peripheral blood alone was examined, since thyroid tissue, which constituted the primary lesion, could not be accessed. The authors noted that the small sample size was a limitation that may lower accuracy. Persistent disease showed preferential use of TRBV28, TRBJ1-2 and TRBJ2-5, whereas newly diagnosed disease favored TRBV20-1 and TRBJ2-1. Patients with persistent disease shared more public clonotypes (over 2,500) than newly diagnosed patients did (nearly 1,000). Compared with newly diagnosed patients, patients with persistent Graves' disease had lower TCR Shannon entropy and fewer highly expanded clones, which suggests clonal expansion. Sequencing and analysis were limited to the TCR beta chain.

The method was multiplex PCR. Reads for this sample came from an Illumina HiSeq 4000. TCR beta libraries were built with iRepertoire HTBI primers and Arm-PCR amplification of CDR3 regions. Before sequencing, the PCR products went through gel purification. Concerning the study's data processing: A total of 60 to 80 TRBV and 14 TRBJ segments were identified across samples and were used for gene usage analysis of CDR3 amino acid clonotypes. COPE and FqMerger were used to merge the filtered high-quality paired reads into contigs. BLAST was used to align contigs to IMGT TRBV, TRBD and TRBJ reference genes, with CDR3 defined following IMGT. Highly expanded clones were defined as clonotypes with a frequency above 0.1%. Shannon entropy served as the measure of repertoire diversity, while the Gini coefficient captured V-J evenness. A clonotype was considered public if more than one individual shared it. The raw public data were reprocessed by TCRdb itself: fastp quality trimming at Q25, MiXCR clonotype calling, in-frame beta chains only. Each record represents a unique CDR3 protein, reported with the most common genes and DNA among its rows. The V and J calls come from TCRdb's annotation, not from the publication. In all, the sample holds roughly 300,000 distinct CDR3 sequences, and 15% to 20% of those were seen once. The ten largest clones capture about 29% of the sample.

The sequencing here drew on peripheral blood mononuclear cells (PBMCs), taken when the disease was refractory, from a patient treated with antithyroid drugs. The TCR was taken from a female donor with Graves disease. The rearrangement combines TRBV29-1 with TRBJ1-5; 5 matching bases give a weak D call of TRBD1. The nucleotide sequence is given as TGCAGCGTTGTAGGGGATAGCAATCAGCCCCAGCATTTT. It specifies CSVVGDSNQPQHF.